Shown below are 17 T cell receptor beta chains from a single sample sequenced in a study of liver allograft versus peripheral blood T cells. Study details: Graft-liver T cell receptor repertoires were compared against recipient peripheral blood repertoires.

TCRdb called the reads again in MiXCR, with one record for every CDR3 protein. The sample contains some 3,500 distinct CDR3 sequences, about 16% of which appear only once. The receptors here all came from a human patient who had a liver transplant. Some T cells may have come from the graft donor.

This clonotype is labeled as medium-sized. V usage is TRBV6-1 and J usage is TRBJ1-5; 9 bases line up with TRBD1. Germline-derived CDR1 and CDR2 are MNHNS and SASEGT. The CDR3 contains 13 residues. J was trimmed by 5 bases and V by 8 bases; bases with no gene match: 4. This CDR3 reads CASGTGSYQPQHF. The CDR3 nucleotides are TGTGCCAGCGGGACAGGGAGCTATCAGCCCCAGCATTTT.

There are many counts of this clonotype. The V call is TRBV5-4, the J call TRBJ2-7; D possibly corresponds to TRBD1 (6 bases). Germline-derived CDR1 and CDR2 are SGHNT and YYREEE (reference sequence). The CDR3 runs to 15 residues. V was trimmed by 0 bases and J by 5 bases, leaving 15 bases between them. The CDR3 nucleotides are TGTGCCAGCAGCTTGGAGCTGGGGGCGAGGGACGAGCAGTACTTC. Residues: CASSLELGARDEQYF.

This sequence joins TRBV4-1 and TRBJ2-2; D remains ambiguous. Per germline, CDR1 MGHRA and CDR2 YSYEKL. V lost 0 bases and J 0 bases, leaving 8 bases between the germline ends. The CDR3 consists of 16 residues. The CDR3 here is CASSQETFANTGELFF. The CDR3 bases are TGCGCCAGCAGCCAAGAGACGTTCGCGAACACCGGGGAGCTGTTTTTT.

This clonotype is medium-sized (0.01 to 0.1%) by share. V and J are TRBV6-5 and TRBJ1-1; 8 nucleotides align to TRBD1. Germline CDR1 reads MNHEY; CDR2 reads SVGAGI. The CDR3 totals 13 residues. The junction had 6 bases not matched to a gene; V was cut back by 8 bases and J by 4 bases. The CDR3 reads CASWRQGATEAFF. The CDR3 region has the DNA TGTGCCAGCTGGAGGCAGGGGGCCACTGAAGCTTTCTTT.

This clonotype was seen only a few times. The rearrangement uses TRBV7-2 and TRBJ2-3; unclear D gene. Germline assignment: CDR1 SGHTA and CDR2 FQGNSA. The CDR3 has 15 amino acids. Trimming took 5 bases from V and 1 from J, leaving 13 bases between them. CDR3 bases: TGTGCCAGCAGCCCCCACCCTCGTGGCACAGATACGCAGTATTTT. Its translation: CASSPHPRGTDTQYF.

By its share, this clonotype is medium-sized. This rearrangement joins TRBV19 to TRBJ1-6, with a possible D match to TRBD1 (6 bases). The CDR3 is made up of 14 amino acids. Trimming took off 10 bases at V and 8 bases at J, with 18 bases between the two ends. CDR1 and CDR2 (germline): LNHDA, SQIVND (reference sequence). In nucleotides, the CDR3 is TGTGCCACCTCTATAAGGGGGGGGCATTCACCCCTCCACTTT. Translating gives CATSIRGGHSPLHF. Full variable domain (rest looked up from reference TRBV19 and TRBJ1-6): DGGITQSPKYLFRKEGQNVTLSCEQNLNHDAMYWYRQDPGQGLRLIYYSQIVNDFQKGDIAEGYSVSREKKESFPLTVTSAQKNPTAFYLCATSIRGGHSPLHFGNGTRLTVT.

As regards this clonotype: Possible read error: a much larger clone is one base away. The gene calls are TRBV7-2 and TRBJ1-1; no clear D. The germline CDR1 and CDR2 sequences are SGHTA and FQGNSA. The CDR3 covers 14 residues. The chain's CDR3 is CANSRMGQSTEAFF. CDR3 bases: TGTGCCAACAGCCGTATGGGTCAGAGCACTGAAGCTTTCTTT.

V usage is TRBV12-3 or TRBV12-4 and J usage is TRBJ2-7, with D possibly TRBD1 on 6 matching bases. V shed 6 bases and J shed 3 bases, with 12 bases lying between them. This CDR3 comprises 13 residues. For the CDR3, the DNA is TGTGCCAGCAGCCGTAGACAGGACTACGAGCAGTACGTC. This encodes CASSRRQDYEQYV.

This clonotype showed up many times. The chain links TRBV20-1 to TRBJ1-2, with a tentative D call TRBD1 (5 bases). CDR3 length: 12 residues. Trimming shortened V by 5 bases and J by 4 bases, and 11 bases separated the two germline ends. Germline V lookup: CDR1 DFQATT, CDR2 SNEGSKA (reference sequence). This CDR3 reads CSAPFGAYGYTF. The CDR3 nucleotides read TGCAGTGCTCCCTTCGGGGCCTATGGCTACACCTTC.

This chain connects TRBV20-1 to TRBJ2-1; D perhaps matches TRBD1 (5 bases). The CDR3 spans 11 residues. Germline CDR1 reads DFQATT; CDR2 reads SNEGSKA (reference sequence). V lost 2 bases to trimming and J lost 8 bases, with 7 bases between them. Here the CDR3 DNA reads TGCAGTGCTAGACTCAGGGATGAGCAGTTCTTC. Protein sequence: CSARLRDEQFF.

This clonotype was counted ten times or more. The rearrangement joins TRBV7-2 to TRBJ2-1; D gene ambiguous. V was clipped by 10 bases and J by 6 bases, with 10 bases between them. Per the germline V gene, CDR1 is SGHTA and CDR2 is FQGNSA. The CDR3 sequence is 11 residues long. DNA for the CDR3: TGTGCCACCGGAAGGGCCAATGAGCAGTTCTTC. Amino acid sequence: CATGRANEQFF.

This clonotype rates as medium-sized. The chain carries TRBV12-3 or TRBV12-4 and TRBJ1-2; 11 bases are shared with TRBD1. The CDR3 covers 14 residues. V shed 3 bases and J 6 bases; nucleotides not matched to a gene: 3. The CDR3 DNA sequence: TGTGCCAGCAGTTTCCGGACAGGGGGCAATGGCTACACCTTC. Encoded protein: CASSFRTGGNGYTF.

By sample fraction, this clonotype is medium-sized (0.01 to 0.1%). The V call is TRBV19, the J call TRBJ2-7; 12 bases agree with TRBD1. After removal of 3 bases from V and 4 bases from J, the junction contained 4 bases not matched to a gene. Per germline, CDR1 LNHDA and CDR2 SQIVND (reference sequence). This CDR3 comprises 15 residues. CDR3 protein: CASSITGQGAYEQYF. The DNA of the CDR3 is TGTGCCAGTAGTATTACGGGACAGGGGGCATACGAGCAGTACTTC.

This clonotype was seen a handful of times. The genes are TRBV12-3 or TRBV12-4 and TRBJ2-5; D is perhaps TRBD1 or TRBD2 (5 bases each). The V and J ends lost 3 bases and 2 bases respectively, with 16 bases between them. There are 16 residues in the CDR3. CDR3 amino acids: CASSLGLAPQQETQYF. CDR3 nucleotides: TGTGCCAGCAGTTTGGGGCTAGCCCCCCAGCAAGAGACCCAGTACTTC.

About this clonotype itself: Since a much larger clone is just one base distant, this may be a read error. The rearrangement uses TRBV6-6 and TRBJ2-6; D unclear. The CDR3 has 13 amino acids. Germline-derived CDR1 and CDR2 are MNHNY and SVGAGI (reference sequence). In DNA, the CDR3 is TGTACCAGCAGTTCGGCGGGGGCCAACGTCCTGACTTTC. Amino acids: CTSSSAGANVLTF.

In this sample, this clonotype is medium-sized. This chain links TRBV7-2 with TRBJ1-1, with D maybe TRBD1 (5 bases). Germline assignment: CDR1 SGHTA and CDR2 FQGNSA. Trimming removed 7 bases from V and 1 base from J, with 13 bases in between. The CDR3 is 14 residues long. The CDR3 region has the DNA TGTGCCAGCACCTGGGGCGTCGGGAACACTGAAGCTTTCTTT. This translates into CASTWGVGNTEAFF.

The chain couples TRBV11-2 to TRBJ2-1; 7 bases fit TRBD1. This CDR3 has 14 residues. The germline V gene encodes CDR1 SGHAT and CDR2 FQNNGV. The ends lost 4 bases at V and 9 bases at J; junction bases unmatched: 9. The CDR3 protein is CASSSSIGGVEQFF. CDR3 in DNA: TGTGCCAGCAGCTCCAGCATAGGGGGCGTTGAGCAGTTCTTC.